These 20 T cell receptor beta chains share one sample of origin, sequenced in a study of blood T cells in healthy people across ages. Together with a sample-barcoded 5' primer, a J-beta primer mix was included in a second PCR lasting about 6 to 12 cycles. TCRdb re-called the 5' RACE reads through MiXCR, storing one row per CDR3 protein. The data show about 1.5 million distinct CDR3 sequences, under 55% seen once. Sequenced input: blood. Receptor source: a woman under 30 in good health.

This clonotype was observed a handful of times. The rearrangement joins TRBV29-1 to TRBJ2-1; D unclear. The CDR3 has 14 residues. From germline, CDR1 is SQVTM and CDR2 ANQGSEA. V lost 5 bases, J lost 0 bases, and 11 bases lay in between. The CDR3 DNA follows: TGCAGCGTTAACCTCCTGAGCTCCTACAATGAGCAGTTCTTC. Translation gives CSVNLLSSYNEQFF.

This rearrangement joins TRBV13 to TRBJ2-7; TRBD1 is a possible D gene (6 bases). Germline lookup yields CDR1 PRHDT and CDR2 FYEKMQ (reference sequence). CDR3 size: 15 residues. V was clipped by 6 bases and J by 6 bases, with 21 bases between them. The CDR3 here is CASSIRGTPQSEQYF. The DNA for the CDR3 is TGTGCCAGCAGTATTAGGGGGACCCCACAAAGCGAGCAGTACTTC.

The chain joins TRBV12-3 or TRBV12-4 to TRBJ2-3; D perhaps matches TRBD1 (5 bases). The CDR3 length is 15 residues. V was trimmed by 6 bases and J by 3 bases, leaving 16 bases between them. CDR3 sequence reads: CASSSQGQVTDTQYF. The CDR3 DNA reads TGTGCCAGCAGCTCCCAGGGTCAGGTGACAGATACGCAGTATTTT.

This sequence joins TRBV12-3 or TRBV12-4 and TRBJ1-2; 7 nucleotides align to TRBD1. The CDR3 length is 13 residues. V gave up 5 bases and J gave up 6 bases; unmatched junction bases: 6. The DNA of the CDR3 is TGTGCCAGCAGTGCAGGGGGGTTCGATGGCTACACCTTC. This encodes CASSAGGFDGYTF.

The chain employs TRBV4-3 and TRBJ1-6; D remains unclear. Germline V CDR1 and CDR2: LGHNA, YSLEER. Trimming took 0 bases from V and 9 from J, leaving 9 bases between them. CDR3 length: 14 amino acids. The CDR3 nucleotides read TGCGCCAGCAGCCAAGATTCGGGGTTTTCACCCCTCCACTTT. Protein: CASSQDSGFSPLHF.

The rearrangement uses TRBV20-1 and TRBJ2-7, with TRBD2 matching 11 bases. The V gene end was trimmed by 5 bases and the J gene end by 4 bases; junction bases not matched to a gene: 13. CDR3 size: 16 residues. Per germline, CDR1 DFQATT and CDR2 SNEGSKA (reference sequence). The CDR3 is CSAGPAGTSGAYEQYF. The CDR3 DNA reads as TGCAGTGCTGGACCGGCCGGGACTAGCGGAGCTTACGAGCAGTACTTC.

The chain recombines TRBV19 with TRBJ2-7; D may be TRBD2 (5 bases). In germline, CDR1 is LNHDA, CDR2 SQIVND (reference sequence). The CDR3 consists of 15 residues. Trimming shortened V by 3 bases and J by 4 bases, and 16 bases separated the two germline ends. In nucleotides, the CDR3 is TGTGCCAGTAGTATGTCGGGGTTGGGTGTGTACGAGCAGTACTTC. Its translation is CASSMSGLGVYEQYF.

This clonotype came up a few times. This chain links TRBV7-9 with TRBJ1-4; possibly TRBD1 for D (5 bases). CDR3 length: 15 residues. V dropped 4 bases and J dropped 4 bases, with 13 bases sitting between them. Germline CDR1 reads SEHNR; CDR2 reads FQNEAQ (reference sequence). CDR3 DNA sequence: TGTGCCAGCAGCTACGCGACAGAGTATAATGAAAAACTGTTTTTT. The encoded protein is CASSYATEYNEKLFF.

In this sample, this clonotype turned up a few times. V usage is TRBV28 and J usage is TRBJ2-7; 8 bases fit TRBD1. The V segment lost 6 bases and the J segment 3 bases; nucleotides outside the gene matches: 7. Germline lookup yields CDR1 MDHEN and CDR2 SYDVKM. This CDR3 spans 14 amino acids. CDR3 sequence reads: CASRDGQGVYEQYF. The CDR3, as DNA: TGTGCCAGCAGGGATGGACAGGGAGTCTACGAGCAGTACTTC.

In its sample, this clonotype was seen many times. This chain links TRBV6-2 or TRBV6-3 with TRBJ2-7; 7 bases are shared with TRBD1. There are 14 residues in the CDR3. Germline CDR1 reads MNHEY; CDR2 reads SVGEGT. J lost 2 bases, V lost 5 bases, and 6 bases had no gene match. The CDR3 is CASSEQTGPYEQYF. As DNA, the CDR3 is TGTGCCAGCAGTGAGCAGACAGGGCCCTACGAGCAGTACTTC.

The table lists this clonotype with a few counts. The rearrangement joins TRBV6-6 to TRBJ2-3; 10 positions agree with TRBD2. The germline V gene has CDR1 MNHNY and CDR2 SVGAGI (reference sequence). There are 16 residues in the CDR3. V was clipped by 2 bases and J by 6 bases; unmatched bases: 8. This chain's CDR3 is CASSYLASGSGDTQYF. The CDR3 region has the DNA TGTGCCAGCAGTTACCTCGCTAGCGGGAGTGGGGATACGCAGTATTTT.

The rearrangement uses TRBV29-1 and TRBJ1-2; TRBD1 aligns across 7 bases. This CDR3 region has 12 residues. CDR1 is SQVTM, CDR2 ANQGSEA, per germline. Trimming cost V 5 bases and J 4 bases; bases outside gene matches: 4. The CDR3 here is CSVLGQTYGYTF. CDR3 DNA: TGCAGCGTTCTGGGACAGACCTATGGCTACACCTTC.

This clonotype was detected a few times. The rearrangement uses TRBV7-3 and TRBJ2-7; 9 nucleotides match TRBD2. The CDR3 length is 15 residues. The V gene end was trimmed by 2 bases and the J gene end by 3 bases; junction bases not matched to a gene: 5. Germline values: CDR1 SGHTA, CDR2 FQGTGA. CDR3 protein: CASSLSTSGIYEQYF. CDR3 DNA sequence: TGTGCCAGCAGCTTATCGACTAGCGGTATCTACGAGCAGTACTTC.

Only a few counts were recorded for this clonotype. The rearrangement joins TRBV9 to TRBJ2-2; D call uncertain. The CDR3 has 13 residues. CDR1 SGDLS and CDR2 YYNGEE come from the germline V gene. The V end was cut by 6 bases, the J end by 5 bases, with 11 bases between. The DNA for the CDR3 is TGTGCCAGCAACCCCCGAGAGACCGGGGAGCTGTTTTTT. Protein product: CASNPRETGELFF.

This rearrangement joins TRBV2 to TRBJ2-3; D call uncertain. The last part of the DNA fits TRBJ1-5 better; the J call may be wrong. From germline, CDR1 is SNHLY and CDR2 FYNNEI. The CDR3 has 14 residues. The CDR3 spells CASRGWASTDTQHF. The CDR3 coding sequence is TGTGCCAGCAGGGGGTGGGCTAGCACAGATACGCAGCATTTT.

This clonotype showed up just a few times. The CDR3 bases are TGTGCCACCAGCAGAGTCAGGGACCTAACCTCCTACGAGCAGTACTTC. Translation: CATSRVRDLTSYEQYF. The chain joins TRBV15 to TRBJ2-7, with D tentatively TRBD1 or TRBD2 (5 bases each). This CDR3 contains 16 residues. Trimming stripped 1 base from V and 0 bases from J, with 13 bases between. Germline lookup yields CDR1 LNHNV and CDR2 YYDKDF (reference sequence). The complete variable domain, with remaining parts taken from reference TRBV15 and TRBJ2-7, reads DAMVIQNPRYQVTQFGKPVTLSCSQTLNHNVMYWYQQKSSQAPKLLFHYYDKDFNNEADTPDNFQSRRPNTSFCFLDIRSPGLGDTAMYLCATSRVRDLTSYEQYFGPGTRLTVT.

The rearrangement links TRBV12-3 or TRBV12-4 to TRBJ1-2; D is unresolved. V lost 4 bases and J 4 bases, leaving 10 bases between the germline ends. The CDR3 has 13 residues. The chain's CDR3 is CASSSRESYGYTF. DNA of the CDR3: TGTGCCAGCAGTTCGAGGGAAAGCTATGGCTACACCTTC.

The chain carries TRBV28 and TRBJ2-1; 7 bases agree with TRBD2. The V and J ends lost 1 base and 13 bases, in that order; junction bases with no gene match: 10. This CDR3 comprises 14 residues. The V gene's germline CDR1 is MDHEN and CDR2 SYDVKM. CDR3: CASSLSSGRETQFF. As DNA, the CDR3 is TGTGCCAGCAGTTTATCTAGCGGCCGAGAGACCCAGTTCTTC.

The chain recombines TRBV20-1 with TRBJ2-1, with 13 bases fitting TRBD2. Germline V lookup: CDR1 DFQATT, CDR2 SNEGSKA (reference sequence). Germline trimming cut 5 bases from V and 10 bases from J; bases unmatched to any gene: 8. The CDR3 loop spans 14 amino acids. The CDR3 here is CSAPKGTSGKEQFF. For the CDR3, the DNA is TGCAGTGCTCCCAAGGGGACTAGCGGGAAGGAGCAGTTCTTC.

This clonotype was observed a handful of times. The chain links TRBV5-1 to TRBJ2-7, with 12 nucleotides matching TRBD2. Germline V gives CDR1 SGHRS, CDR2 YFSETQ. The CDR3 is made up of 16 amino acids. V shed 2 bases and J 3 bases; nucleotides not matched to a gene: 6. The CDR3 DNA follows: TGCGCCAGCAGCTTAGGCGGACTAGCGGGAAACTACGAGCAGTACTTC. Protein: CASSLGGLAGNYEQYF.